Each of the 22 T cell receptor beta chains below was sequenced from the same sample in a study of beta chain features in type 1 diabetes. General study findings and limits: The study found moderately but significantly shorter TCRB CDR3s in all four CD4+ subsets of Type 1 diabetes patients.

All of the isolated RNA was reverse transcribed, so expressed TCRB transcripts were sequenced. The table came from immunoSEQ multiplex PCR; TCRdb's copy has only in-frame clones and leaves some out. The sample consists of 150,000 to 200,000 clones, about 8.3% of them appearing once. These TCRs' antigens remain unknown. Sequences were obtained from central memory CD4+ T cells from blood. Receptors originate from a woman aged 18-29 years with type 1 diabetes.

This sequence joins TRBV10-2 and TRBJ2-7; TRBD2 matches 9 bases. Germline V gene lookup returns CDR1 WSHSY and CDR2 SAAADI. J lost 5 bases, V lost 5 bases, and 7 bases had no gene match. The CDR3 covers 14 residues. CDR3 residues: CASSPSGGTHEQYF. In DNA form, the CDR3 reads TGCGCCAGCAGTCCCAGCGGGGGGACCCACGAGCAGTACTTC.

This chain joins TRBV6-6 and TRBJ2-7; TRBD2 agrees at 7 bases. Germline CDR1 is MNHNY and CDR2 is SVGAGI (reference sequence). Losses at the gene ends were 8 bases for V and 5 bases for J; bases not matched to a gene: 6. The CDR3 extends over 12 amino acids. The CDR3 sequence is CASRGVANEQYF. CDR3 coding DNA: TGTGCCAGCCGGGGGGTGGCTAACGAGCAGTACTTC.

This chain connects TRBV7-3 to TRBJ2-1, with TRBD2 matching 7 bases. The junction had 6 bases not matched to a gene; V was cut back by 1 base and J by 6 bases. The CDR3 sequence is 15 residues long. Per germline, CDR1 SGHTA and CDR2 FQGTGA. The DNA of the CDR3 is TGTGCCAGCAGCTTAATTGGCGGGAGTTCCAATGAGCAGTTCTTC. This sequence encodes CASSLIGGSSNEQFF.

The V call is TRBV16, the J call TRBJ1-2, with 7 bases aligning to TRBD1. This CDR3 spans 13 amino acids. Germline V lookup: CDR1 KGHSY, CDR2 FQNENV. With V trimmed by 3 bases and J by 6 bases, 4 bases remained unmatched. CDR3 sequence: CASSQQGEDGYTF. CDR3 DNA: TGTGCCAGCAGCCAGCAGGGGGAAGATGGCTACACCTTC.

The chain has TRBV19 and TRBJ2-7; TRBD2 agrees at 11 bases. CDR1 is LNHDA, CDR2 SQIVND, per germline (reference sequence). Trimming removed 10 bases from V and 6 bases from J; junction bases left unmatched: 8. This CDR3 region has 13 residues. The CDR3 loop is CATWTSGLREQYF. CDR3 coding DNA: TGTGCCACCTGGACTAGCGGGTTACGCGAGCAGTACTTC.

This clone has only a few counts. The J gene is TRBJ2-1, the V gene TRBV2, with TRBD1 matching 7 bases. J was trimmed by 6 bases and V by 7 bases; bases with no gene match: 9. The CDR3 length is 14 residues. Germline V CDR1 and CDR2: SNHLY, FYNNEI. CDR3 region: CASNDRVGINEQFF. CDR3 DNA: TGTGCCAGCAACGACAGGGTGGGCATCAATGAGCAGTTCTTC.

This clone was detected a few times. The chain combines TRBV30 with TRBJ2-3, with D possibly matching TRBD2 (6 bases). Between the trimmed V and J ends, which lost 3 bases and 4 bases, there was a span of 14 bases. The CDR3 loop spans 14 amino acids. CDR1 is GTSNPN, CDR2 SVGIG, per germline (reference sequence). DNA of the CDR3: TGTGCCTGGAGAAAGGTACCTAGCGCAGATACGCAGTATTTT. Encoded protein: CAWRKVPSADTQYF.

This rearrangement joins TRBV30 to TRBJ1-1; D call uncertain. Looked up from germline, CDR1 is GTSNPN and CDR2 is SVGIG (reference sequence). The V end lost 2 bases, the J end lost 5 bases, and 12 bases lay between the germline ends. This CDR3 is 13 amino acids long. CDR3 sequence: CAWSFGVGTEAFF. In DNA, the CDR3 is TGTGCCTGGAGTTTCGGGGTAGGAACTGAAGCTTTCTTT.

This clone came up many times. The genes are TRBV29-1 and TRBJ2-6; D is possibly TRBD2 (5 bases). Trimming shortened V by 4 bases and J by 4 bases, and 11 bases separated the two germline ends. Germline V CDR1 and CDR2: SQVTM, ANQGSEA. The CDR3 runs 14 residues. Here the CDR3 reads CSVARGTGANVLTF. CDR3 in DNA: TGCAGCGTTGCTCGGGGTACCGGGGCCAACGTCCTGACTTTC.

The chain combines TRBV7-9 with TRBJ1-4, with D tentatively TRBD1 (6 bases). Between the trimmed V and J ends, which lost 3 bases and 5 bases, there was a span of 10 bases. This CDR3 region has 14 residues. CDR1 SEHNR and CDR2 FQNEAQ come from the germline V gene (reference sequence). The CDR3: CASSFWTDNEKLFF. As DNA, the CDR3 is TGTGCCAGCAGCTTTTGGACAGACAATGAAAAACTGTTTTTT.

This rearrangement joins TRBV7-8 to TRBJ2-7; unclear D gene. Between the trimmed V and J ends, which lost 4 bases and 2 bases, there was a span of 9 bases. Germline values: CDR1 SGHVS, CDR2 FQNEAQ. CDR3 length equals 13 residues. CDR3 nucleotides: TGTGCCAGCAGCTCCTACCTTCCCTACGAGCAGTACTTC. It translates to CASSSYLPYEQYF.

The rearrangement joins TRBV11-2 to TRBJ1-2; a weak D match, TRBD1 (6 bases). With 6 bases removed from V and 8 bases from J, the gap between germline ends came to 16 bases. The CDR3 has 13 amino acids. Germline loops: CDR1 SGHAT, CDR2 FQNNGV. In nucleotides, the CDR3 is TGTGCCAGCAGTCCCGGACAGAGGGTGGGCTACACCTTC. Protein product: CASSPGQRVGYTF.

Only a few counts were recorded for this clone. CDR3 protein: CASSLEKEARAGVNEQFF. DNA for the CDR3: TGTGCCAGCAGCCTCGAAAAGGAAGCTCGAGCGGGAGTTAATGAGCAGTTCTTC. The V call is TRBV21-1, the J call TRBJ2-1; TRBD2 is the table's D call, not checked against the DNA. TRBV21-1 is a listed pseudogene. The CDR3 consists of 18 residues.

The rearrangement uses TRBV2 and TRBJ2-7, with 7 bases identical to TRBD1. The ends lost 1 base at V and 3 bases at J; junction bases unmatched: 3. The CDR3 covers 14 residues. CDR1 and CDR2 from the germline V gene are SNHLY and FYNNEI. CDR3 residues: CASSEDPGGYEQYF. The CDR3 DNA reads TGTGCCAGCAGTGAAGATCCAGGGGGCTACGAGCAGTACTTC.

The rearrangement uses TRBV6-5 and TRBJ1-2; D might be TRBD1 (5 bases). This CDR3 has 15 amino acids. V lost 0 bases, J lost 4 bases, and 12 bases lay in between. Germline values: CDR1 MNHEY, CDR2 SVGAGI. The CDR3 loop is CASSYSGGASYGYTF. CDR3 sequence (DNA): TGTGCCAGCAGTTACTCAGGAGGGGCTAGCTATGGCTACACCTTC.

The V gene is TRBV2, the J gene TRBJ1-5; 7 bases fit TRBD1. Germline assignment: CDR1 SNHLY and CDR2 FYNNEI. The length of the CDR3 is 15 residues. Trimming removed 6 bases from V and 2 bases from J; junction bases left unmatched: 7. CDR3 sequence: CASSRQGGGNQPQHF. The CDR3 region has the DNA TGTGCCAGCAGCCGACAGGGCGGCGGCAATCAGCCCCAGCATTTT.

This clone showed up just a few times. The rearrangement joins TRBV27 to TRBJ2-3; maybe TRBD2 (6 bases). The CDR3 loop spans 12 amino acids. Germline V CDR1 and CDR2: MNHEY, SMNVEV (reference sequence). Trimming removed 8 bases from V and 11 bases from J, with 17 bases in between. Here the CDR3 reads CASGTPGRRQYF. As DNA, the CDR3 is TGTGCCAGCGGGACTCCCGGAAGGAGGCAGTATTTT.

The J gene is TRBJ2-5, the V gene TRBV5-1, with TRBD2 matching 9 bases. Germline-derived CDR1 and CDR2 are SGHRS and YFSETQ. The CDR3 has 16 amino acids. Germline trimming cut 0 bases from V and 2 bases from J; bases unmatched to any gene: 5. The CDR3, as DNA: TGCGCCAGCAGCTTGGCCCCTAGCGGGGATCAAGAGACCCAGTACTTC. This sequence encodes CASSLAPSGDQETQYF.

CDR3 DNA sequence: TGTGCCAGCGGAGAGGCTGATGAGCAGTTCTTC. Protein product: CASGEADEQFF. The genes are TRBV11-3 and TRBJ2-1, with D uncertain. The CDR3 contains 11 residues. Germline CDR1 SGHNT, CDR2 YENEEA. Trimming cost V 8 bases and J 8 bases, with 10 bases left between them.

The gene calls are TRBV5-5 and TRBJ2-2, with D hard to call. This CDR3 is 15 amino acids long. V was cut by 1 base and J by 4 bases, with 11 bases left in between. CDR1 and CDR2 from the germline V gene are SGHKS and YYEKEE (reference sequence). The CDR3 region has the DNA TGTGCCAGCAGCTTGTCTGGGCAGAGCACCGGGGAGCTGTTTTTT. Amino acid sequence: CASSLSGQSTGELFF.

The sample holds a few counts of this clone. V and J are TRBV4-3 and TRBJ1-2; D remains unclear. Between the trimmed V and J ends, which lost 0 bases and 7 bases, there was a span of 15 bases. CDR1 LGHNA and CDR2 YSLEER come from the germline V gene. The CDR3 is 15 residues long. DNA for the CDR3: TGCGCCAGCAGCCAAGATTACAACGGGGTCGGTGGCTACACCTTC. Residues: CASSQDYNGVGGYTF.

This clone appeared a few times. This CDR3 reads CASSAREGGRRFTDTQYF. CDR3 nucleotides: TGTGCCAGCAGCGCTCGAGAGGGCGGCAGACGATTTACAGATACGCAGTATTTT. This sequence joins TRBV9 and TRBJ2-3; D possibly corresponds to TRBD2 (5 bases). Germline V gives CDR1 SGDLS, CDR2 YYNGEE. V dropped 3 bases and J dropped 3 bases, with 23 bases sitting between them. This CDR3 is built from 18 residues. Complete variable domain (other parts from reference TRBV9 and TRBJ2-3): DSGVTQTPKHLITATGQRVTLRCSPRSGDLSVYWYQQSLDQGLQFLIQYYNGEERAKGNILERFSAQQFPDLHSELNLSSLELGDSALYFCASSAREGGRRFTDTQYFGPGTRLTVL.